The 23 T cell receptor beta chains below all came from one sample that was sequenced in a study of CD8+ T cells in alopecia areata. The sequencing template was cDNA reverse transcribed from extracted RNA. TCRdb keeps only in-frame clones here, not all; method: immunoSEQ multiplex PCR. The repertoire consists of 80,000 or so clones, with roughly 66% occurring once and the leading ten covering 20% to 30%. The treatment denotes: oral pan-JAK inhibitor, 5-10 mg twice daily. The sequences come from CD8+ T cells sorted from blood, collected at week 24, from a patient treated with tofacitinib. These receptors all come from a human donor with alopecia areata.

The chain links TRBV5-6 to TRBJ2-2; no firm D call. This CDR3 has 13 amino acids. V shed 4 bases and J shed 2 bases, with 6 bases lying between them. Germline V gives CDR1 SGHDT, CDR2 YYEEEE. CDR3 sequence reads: CASSTLNTGELFF. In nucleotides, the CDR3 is TGTGCCAGCAGCACGCTAAACACCGGGGAGCTGTTTTTT.

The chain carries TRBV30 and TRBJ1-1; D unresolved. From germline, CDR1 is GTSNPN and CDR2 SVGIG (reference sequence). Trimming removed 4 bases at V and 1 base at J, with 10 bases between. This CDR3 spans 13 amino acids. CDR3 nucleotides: TGTGCCTGGACGCGGCCAACGAACACTGAAGCTTTCTTT. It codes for CAWTRPTNTEAFF.

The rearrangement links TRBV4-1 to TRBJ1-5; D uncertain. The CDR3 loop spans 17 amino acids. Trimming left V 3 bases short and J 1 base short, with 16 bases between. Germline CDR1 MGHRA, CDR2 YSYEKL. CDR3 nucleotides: TGCGCCAGCAGCCATCACCTCGAAGGAGGAAGCAATCAGCCCCAGCATTTT. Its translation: CASSHHLEGGSNQPQHF.

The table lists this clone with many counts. The CDR3 DNA sequence: TGTGCCAGCAGTGAGAGGACAGGTAGTTTCGATACGCAGTATTTT. This codes for CASSERTGSFDTQYF. This chain uses TRBV6-4 with TRBJ2-3; TRBD1 aligns across 7 bases. V lost 3 bases to trimming and J lost 6 bases; unmatched junction nucleotides: 9. This CDR3 comprises 15 residues. Germline V CDR1 and CDR2: MRHNA, SNTAGT.

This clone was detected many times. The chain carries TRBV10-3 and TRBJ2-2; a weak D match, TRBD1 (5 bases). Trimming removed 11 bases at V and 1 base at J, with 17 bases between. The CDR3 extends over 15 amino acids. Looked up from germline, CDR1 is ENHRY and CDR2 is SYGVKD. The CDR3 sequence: CAAQPGLQNTGELFF. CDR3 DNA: TGTGCCGCTCAACCAGGGCTACAGAACACCGGGGAGCTGTTTTTT.

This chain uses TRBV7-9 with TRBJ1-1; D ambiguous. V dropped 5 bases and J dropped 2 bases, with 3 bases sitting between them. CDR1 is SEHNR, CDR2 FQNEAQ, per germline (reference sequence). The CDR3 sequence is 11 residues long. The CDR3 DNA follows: TGTGCCAGCAGCCGTAACACTGAAGCTTTCTTT. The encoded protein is CASSRNTEAFF.

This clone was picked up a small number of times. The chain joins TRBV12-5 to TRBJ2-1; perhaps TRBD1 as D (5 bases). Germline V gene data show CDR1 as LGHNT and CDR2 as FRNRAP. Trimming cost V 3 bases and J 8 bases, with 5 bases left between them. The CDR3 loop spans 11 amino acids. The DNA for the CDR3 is TGTGCTAGTGGTTTAGGGGATGAGCAGTTCTTC. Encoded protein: CASGLGDEQFF. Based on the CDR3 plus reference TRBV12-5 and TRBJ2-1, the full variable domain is DARVTQTPRHKVTEMGQEVTMRCQPILGHNTVFWYRQTMMQGLELLAYFRNRAPLDDSGMPKDRFSAEMPDATLATLKIQPSEPRDSAVYFCASGLGDEQFFGPGTRLTVL.

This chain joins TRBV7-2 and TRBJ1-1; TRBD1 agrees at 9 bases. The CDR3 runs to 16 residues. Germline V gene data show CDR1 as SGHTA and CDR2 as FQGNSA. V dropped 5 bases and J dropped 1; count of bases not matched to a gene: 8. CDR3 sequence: CASSRGQGKWNTEAFF. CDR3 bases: TGTGCCAGCAGCCGAGGACAGGGGAAGTGGAACACTGAAGCTTTCTTT. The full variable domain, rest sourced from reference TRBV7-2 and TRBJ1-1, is GAGVSQSPSNKVTEKGKDVELRCDPISGHTALYWYRQSLGQGLEFLIYFQGNSAPDKSGLPSDRFSAERTGGSVSTLTIQRTQQEDSAVYLCASSRGQGKWNTEAFFGQGTRLTVV.

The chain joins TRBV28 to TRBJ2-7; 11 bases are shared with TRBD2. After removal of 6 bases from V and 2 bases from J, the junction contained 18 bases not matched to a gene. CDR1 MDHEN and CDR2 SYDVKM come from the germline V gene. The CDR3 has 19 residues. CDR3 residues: CASRTEGLAVKTLAYEQYF. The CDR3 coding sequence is TGTGCCAGCAGAACGGAGGGACTAGCGGTAAAGACATTAGCCTACGAGCAGTACTTC.

The CDR3 here is CASSLELRGRSEQFF. CDR3 DNA: TGCGCCAGCAGCTTGGAGTTACGGGGGCGATCTGAGCAGTTCTTC. This chain connects TRBV5-1 to TRBJ2-1; D tentatively fits TRBD1 or TRBD2 (6 bases each). V lost 0 bases, J lost 9 bases, and 16 bases lay in between. The CDR3 loop spans 15 amino acids. Germline CDR1 and CDR2: SGHRS and YFSETQ.

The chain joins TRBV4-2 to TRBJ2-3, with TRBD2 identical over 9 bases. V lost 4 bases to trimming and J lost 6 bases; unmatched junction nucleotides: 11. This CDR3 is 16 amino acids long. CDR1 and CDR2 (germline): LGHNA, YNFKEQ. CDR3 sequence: CASSPKGGGALDTQYF. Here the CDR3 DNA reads TGTGCCAGCAGCCCTAAGGGCGGGGGGGCTCTTGATACGCAGTATTTT.

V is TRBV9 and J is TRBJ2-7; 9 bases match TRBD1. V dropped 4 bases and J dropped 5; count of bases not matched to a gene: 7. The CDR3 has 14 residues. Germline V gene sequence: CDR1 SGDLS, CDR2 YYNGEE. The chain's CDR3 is CASSFTDRGHEQYF. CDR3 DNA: TGTGCCAGCAGCTTTACGGACAGGGGTCACGAGCAGTACTTC.

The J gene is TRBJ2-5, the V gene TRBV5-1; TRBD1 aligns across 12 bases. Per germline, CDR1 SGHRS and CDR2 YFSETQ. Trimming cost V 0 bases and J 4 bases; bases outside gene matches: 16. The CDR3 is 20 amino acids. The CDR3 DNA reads TGCGCCAGCAGCTTGGTGTTTGTTCTCGTGGGGACAGGGGGCCCAGAGACCCAGTACTTC. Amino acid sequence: CASSLVFVLVGTGGPETQYF.

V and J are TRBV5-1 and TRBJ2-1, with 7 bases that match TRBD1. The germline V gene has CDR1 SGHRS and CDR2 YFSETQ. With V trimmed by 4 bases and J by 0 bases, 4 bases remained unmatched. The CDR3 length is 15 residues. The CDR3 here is CASSPGTDSYNEQFF. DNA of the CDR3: TGCGCCAGCAGCCCCGGGACAGACTCCTACAATGAGCAGTTCTTC.

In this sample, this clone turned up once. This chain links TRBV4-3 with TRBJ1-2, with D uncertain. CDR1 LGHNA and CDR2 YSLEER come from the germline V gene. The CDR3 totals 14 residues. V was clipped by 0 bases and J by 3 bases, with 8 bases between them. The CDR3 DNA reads TGCGCCAGCAGCCAAGATCGCACAGACTATGGCTACACCTTC. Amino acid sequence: CASSQDRTDYGYTF.

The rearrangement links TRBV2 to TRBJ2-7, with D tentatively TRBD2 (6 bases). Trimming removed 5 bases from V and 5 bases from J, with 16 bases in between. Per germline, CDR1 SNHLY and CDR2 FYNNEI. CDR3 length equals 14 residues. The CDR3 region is CASSYAQGLDEQYF. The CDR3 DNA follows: TGTGCCAGCAGTTACGCCCAGGGACTCGACGAGCAGTACTTC.

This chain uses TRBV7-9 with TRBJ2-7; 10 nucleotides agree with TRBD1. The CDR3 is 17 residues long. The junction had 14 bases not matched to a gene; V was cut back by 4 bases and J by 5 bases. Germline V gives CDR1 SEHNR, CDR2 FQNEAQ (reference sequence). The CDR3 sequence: CASSSPPTGQGYHEQYF. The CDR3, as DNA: TGTGCCAGCAGCTCACCACCCACGGGACAGGGGTACCACGAGCAGTACTTC.

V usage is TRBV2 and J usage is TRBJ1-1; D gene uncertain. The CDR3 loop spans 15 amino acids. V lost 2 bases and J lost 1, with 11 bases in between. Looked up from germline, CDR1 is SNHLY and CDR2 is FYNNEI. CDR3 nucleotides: TGTGCCAGCAGTGAATTTGCAGATTCGAACACTGAAGCTTTCTTT. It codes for CASSEFADSNTEAFF.

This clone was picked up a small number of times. CDR3 protein: CASSESSNNEQFF. CDR3 DNA: TGTGCCAGCAGTGAGAGTAGCAACAATGAGCAGTTCTTC. The J gene is TRBJ2-1, the V gene TRBV6-5; D gene unclear. The ends were cut back, 5 bases at V and 5 bases at J, with 10 bases in the middle. The CDR3 is made up of 13 amino acids. The germline V gene encodes CDR1 MNHEY and CDR2 SVGAGI.

The CDR3 reads CASSSLPRLDPYYEQYF. The CDR3 region has the DNA TGTGCCAGCAGTTCCCTCCCCCGCTTGGATCCCTACTACGAGCAGTACTTC. The V and J genes are TRBV27 and TRBJ2-7, with D unclear. The CDR3 spans 17 residues. Germline CDR1 reads MNHEY; CDR2 reads SMNVEV (reference sequence). The ends were cut back, 4 bases at V and 3 bases at J, with 22 bases in the middle.

The CDR3 loop reads CASSLRGDSRYEQYF. The CDR3, as DNA: TGTGCCAGCAGTTTAAGGGGGGACAGCCGCTACGAGCAGTACTTC. J is TRBJ2-7 and V is TRBV27, with a possible D match to TRBD1 (7 bases). CDR1 and CDR2 from the germline V gene are MNHEY and SMNVEV (reference sequence). This CDR3 has 15 amino acids. The V gene lost 2 bases and the J gene lost 3 bases, with 14 bases spanning the gap.

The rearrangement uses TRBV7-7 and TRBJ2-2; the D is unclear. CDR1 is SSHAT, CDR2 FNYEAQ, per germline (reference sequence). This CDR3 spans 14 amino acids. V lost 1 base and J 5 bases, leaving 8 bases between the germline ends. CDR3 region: CASSLDRETGELFF. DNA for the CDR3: TGTGCCAGCAGCTTAGATCGTGAAACCGGGGAGCTGTTTTTT.

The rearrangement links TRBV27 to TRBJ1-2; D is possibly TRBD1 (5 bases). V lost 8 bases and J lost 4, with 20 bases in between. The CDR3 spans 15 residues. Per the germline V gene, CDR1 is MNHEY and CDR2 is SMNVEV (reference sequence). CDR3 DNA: TGTGCCAGCGTCCTTGGGGCAGGACCGAGCTATGGCTACACCTTC. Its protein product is CASVLGAGPSYGYTF.